This TCR beta chain was recorded in a study of OX40 agonist ivuxolimab in advanced cancers. General study findings and limits: Patients with a partial response at 0.1-3.0 mg/kg had among the lowest clonal expansion.

V lost 0 bases to trimming and J lost 5 bases; unmatched junction nucleotides: 7. This CDR3 has 15 amino acids. Germline-derived CDR1 and CDR2 are MGHRA and YSYEKL. Notes on this clone: The antigen is not known.

TCRdb keeps only in-frame clones here, not all; method: immunoSEQ multiplex PCR. The repertoire holds around 100,000 clones, with about 91% as singletons. The rearrangement joins TRBV4-1 to TRBJ2-7; 7 bases line up with TRBD1. Sequences were derived from CD4+ or CD8+ T cells sorted from blood, sampled in a trial of the OX40 agonist ivuxolimab. The source is an adult with an advanced solid tumor such as melanoma, head and neck, liver or kidney cancer. CDR3 DNA: TGCGCCAGCAGCCAAGATTCTACAGGGGTTGACGAGCAGTACTTC. Its protein product is CASSQDSTGVDEQYF.